The 3 T cell receptor beta chains in this list originate from one sample, sequenced in a study of blood T cell repertoires in COVID-19. Sequencing used immunoSEQ multiplex PCR; TCRdb keeps in-frame clones, though not all of them. The sample holds 120,000 to 150,000 clones; 85% are singletons and the top ten take about 3.2%. The sequenced sample was peripheral blood. Receptors originate from a woman aged 40 to 50 with active or convalescent COVID-19.

The chain joins TRBV2 to TRBJ1-5, with 10 bases lining up with TRBD1. Germline CDR1 and CDR2: SNHLY and FYNNEI. The CDR3 is 14 amino acids. CDR3 sequence reads: CGSRGTGVYQPQHF. The CDR3 nucleotides read TGTGGTAGTAGGGGGACAGGGGTCTATCAGCCCCAGCATTTT. Drawing the rest from reference TRBV2 and TRBJ1-5, the complete variable domain is EPEVTQTPSHQVTQMGQEVILRCVPISNHLYFYWYRQILGQKVEFLVSFYNNEISEKSEIFDDQFSVERPDGSNFTLKIRSTKLEDSAMYFCGSRGTGVYQPQHFGDGTRLSIL.

The chain combines TRBV28 with TRBJ1-2, with TRBD1 matching over 8 bases. Germline CDR1 MDHEN, CDR2 SYDVKM. V trimming: 7 bases; J trimming: 5 bases; junction bases outside the gene matches: 12. The CDR3 runs 15 residues. CDR3 coding DNA: TGTGCCAGCACCACTCCGTCAGGGGGCGCTTATGGCTACACCTTC. Translated, it gives CASTTPSGGAYGYTF.

The rearrangement uses TRBV30 and TRBJ2-3; weak D call: TRBD2 (7 bases). The V and J ends lost 0 bases and 2 bases respectively, with 18 bases between them. Per the germline V gene, CDR1 is GTSNPN and CDR2 is SVGIG (reference sequence). The CDR3 runs 17 residues. CDR3 residues: CAWSVRRGGRYTDTQYF. In nucleotides, the CDR3 is TGTGCCTGGAGTGTAAGGAGGGGGGGCCGATACACAGATACGCAGTATTTT.